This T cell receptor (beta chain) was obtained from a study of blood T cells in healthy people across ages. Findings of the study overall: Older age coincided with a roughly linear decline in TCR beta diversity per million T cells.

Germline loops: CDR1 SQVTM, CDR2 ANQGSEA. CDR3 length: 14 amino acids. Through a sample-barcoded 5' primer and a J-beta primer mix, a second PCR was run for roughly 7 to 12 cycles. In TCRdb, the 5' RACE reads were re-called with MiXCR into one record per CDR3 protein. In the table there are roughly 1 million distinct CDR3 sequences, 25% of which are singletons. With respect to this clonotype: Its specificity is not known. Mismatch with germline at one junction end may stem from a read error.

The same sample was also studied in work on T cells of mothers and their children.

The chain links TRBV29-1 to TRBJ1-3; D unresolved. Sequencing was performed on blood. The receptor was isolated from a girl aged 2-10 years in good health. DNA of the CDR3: TGCAGCGTTGAAGATTTAGATTCTGGGAACACCATATATTTT. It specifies CSVEDLDSGNTIYF.